Listed below are T cell receptor beta chains from one sample, sequenced in a study of T cells after yellow fever vaccination. TCRdb fed the 5' RACE reads into MiXCR, producing one record per CDR3 protein. Among around 300,000 distinct CDR3 sequences listed, over 3.5% were seen once. The input for sequencing was PBMCs, taken 5 days after the yellow fever booster vaccination. Every receptor here comes from a young man who received the YFV17D yellow fever vaccine. CDR3s include the opening cysteine and the closing phenylalanine or tryptophan. The D gene is left open where the match is weak. The size of a clone is reported for some rows only, either as once, few or many, or as a class for expanded clones.

D | size | J | V | DNA | CDR3
TRBD1 | once | TRBJ1-5 | TRBV25-1 | TGTGCCAGCAGCCCAAATCGACAGGGTAGCAATCAGCCCCAGCATTTT | CASSPNRQGSNQPQHF
NA | NA | TRBJ1-2 | TRBV5-1 | TGCGCCAGCAGCATACCAGGAAGCGGCTACACCTTC | CASSIPGSGYTF
NA | many | TRBJ1-6 | TRBV7-9 | TGTGCCAGCAGTCAAGAGTCGAATTCACCCCTCCACTTT | CASSQESNSPLHF
NA | NA | TRBJ1-6 | TRBV27 | TGTGCCAGCAGACGGGACGGCAATTCACCCCTCCACTTT | CASRRDGNSPLHF
NA | many | TRBJ2-3 | TRBV7-2 | TGTGCCAGCAGCCAGACGGGGACCACAGATACGCAGTATTTT | CASSQTGTTDTQYF
NA | NA | TRBJ1-2 | TRBV11-2 | TGTGCCAGCAGCTCAGGGTCCCGTAACTATGGCTACACCTTC | CASSSGSRNYGYTF
NA | NA | TRBJ1-4 | TRBV28 | TGTGCCTGCAGTGCGTTACAGGGTATTTATGAAAAACTGTTTTTT | CACSALQGIYEKLFF
NA | NA | TRBJ1-6 | TRBV5-1 | TGCGCCAGCAGCTTGGGGGGCAGGGGACGGTCACCCCTCCACTTT | CASSLGGRGRSPLHF
NA | many | TRBJ2-1 | TRBV5-1 | TGCGCCAGCAGGGACCTGACCGGGACTCATACCTACAATGAGCAGTTCTTC | CASRDLTGTHTYNEQFF
TRBD2 | NA | TRBJ2-1 | TRBV10-3 | TGTGCCATCAGTGCTAGCGGGGGACACAATGAGCAGTTCTTC | CAISASGGHNEQFF
NA | many | TRBJ2-5 | TRBV19 | TGTGCCTGTGGGGGCTGGTTAACCCAGTACTTC | CACGGWLTQYF
NA | few | TRBJ2-5 | TRBV12-3/TRBV12-4 | TGTGCCAGCAAACCGGGGGCCACCCAAGAGACCCAGTACTTC | CASKPGATQETQYF
NA | few | TRBJ1-5 | TRBV20-1 | TGCAGTGCCCCGGCGGGCGGTAGCAATCAGCCCCAGCATTTT | CSAPAGGSNQPQHF
TRBD1 | many | TRBJ2-1 | TRBV7-3 | TGTGCCAGCAGCTCGAACAGGGGTCTCCAGTTCTTC | CASSSNRGLQFF
NA | few | TRBJ2-1 | TRBV6-1 | TGTGCCAGCAGTGAAAGTAGGGCAGCTGAGCAGTTCTTC | CASSESRAAEQFF
NA | NA | TRBJ2-3 | TRBV7-2 | TGTGCCAGCAGCTTTGCAGCCAGCACAGATACGCAGTATTTT | CASSFAASTDTQYF
NA | many | TRBJ2-3 | TRBV29-1 | TGCAGCGTTTCAAGGGGGAGGGGCACAGATACGCAGTATTTT | CSVSRGRGTDTQYF
TRBD1 | NA | TRBJ2-7 | TRBV6-5 | TGTGCCAGCAGCCCCGGGACAGGGGTTAAAAGCCCGTACTTC | CASSPGTGVKSPYF
TRBD1 | many | TRBJ2-7 | TRBV4-3 | TGCGCCAGCAGCCCTTCTGGGACAGCTGCCGAGCAGTACTTC | CASSPSGTAAEQYF
NA | few | TRBJ2-3 | TRBV6-5 | TGTGCCAGCAGTTACTCCTACACCCCGAGCACAGATACGCAGTATTTT | CASSYSYTPSTDTQYF
NA | once | TRBJ1-1 | TRBV5-1 | TGCGCCAGCAGCCCCCAACAGGGAATAAACACTGAAGCTTTCTTT | CASSPQQGINTEAFF
NA | NA | TRBJ1-3 | TRBV4-3 | TGCGCCACCTCCTTAGGAGGGTCTGGAAACACCATATATTTT | CATSLGGSGNTIYF
TRBD2 | many | TRBJ2-6 | TRBV7-9 | TGTGCCAGCGGGAGGGTAGAGGCCAACGTCCTGACTTTC | CASGRVEANVLTF
TRBD1 | NA | TRBJ2-5 | TRBV5-1 | TGCGCCAGCAGCTTCTACGGCAGGGGGCGGGGAGAGACCCAGTACTTC | CASSFYGRGRGETQYF
TRBD2 | many | TRBJ2-2 | TRBV6-4 | TGTGCCAGCAGTCCCTCCGGCGGGGGGGCCGGCGGGGAGCTGTTTTTT | CASSPSGGGAGGELFF
NA | many | TRBJ1-1 | TRBV4-3 | TGCGCCAGCAGCCAAGAGGGTGGTGTAGCTTTCTTT | CASSQEGGVAFF
NA | few | TRBJ2-3 | TRBV21-1 | TGTGCCAGCAGCAAAGAGGGACCCTCAATCAACACAGATACGCAGTATTTT | CASSKEGPSINTDTQYF
TRBD2 | many | TRBJ2-1 | TRBV3-1 | TGTGCCAGCAGCCGTGGGGAGGGTTATGAGCAGTTCTTC | CASSRGEGYEQFF
NA | few | TRBJ1-5 | TRBV5-5 | TGTGCCAGCAGCCCCGGGGGGAGTACGTCCAATCAGCCCCAGCATTTT | CASSPGGSTSNQPQHF
NA | few | TRBJ2-3 | TRBV27 | TGTGCCAGCGGTTCTCGAGCGATAAGCACAGATACGCAGTATTTT | CASGSRAISTDTQYF
NA | many | TRBJ2-1 | TRBV7-2 | TGTGCCAGCAGCTTAGAGCTCGTGGTGAACAATGAGCAGTTCTTC | CASSLELVVNNEQFF
NA | few | TRBJ2-2 | TRBV6-5 | TGTGCCAGCCGACGTCCCGGGAACACCGGGGAGCTGTTTTTT | CASRRPGNTGELFF
NA | NA | TRBJ2-3 | TRBV5-1 | TGCGCCAGCAGCTGGTTGACGGGCGCAGATACGCAGTATTTT | CASSWLTGADTQYF
TRBD1 | few | TRBJ1-6 | TRBV7-2 | TGTGCCAGCAGCGGCCGACAGGGAAATAATTCACCCCTCCACTTT | CASSGRQGNNSPLHF
TRBD1 | many | TRBJ1-2 | TRBV18 | TGTGCCAGCTCACCTAATGGACAGGGTGGAGGCTACACCTTC | CASSPNGQGGGYTF
TRBD1 | many | TRBJ2-3 | TRBV6-5 | TGTGCCAGCAAGACAGGGAGCACAGATACGCAGTATTTT | CASKTGSTDTQYF
NA | few | TRBJ1-2 | TRBV5-1 | TGCGCCAGCAGCTTGGATACGGGGACCGTTGGCTACACCTTC | CASSLDTGTVGYTF
TRBD2 | many | TRBJ2-7 | TRBV7-8 | TGTGCCAGCAGCTTAGAAGGACTAGCGGGGGTACTCGAGCAGTACTTC | CASSLEGLAGVLEQYF
NA | NA | TRBJ2-3 | TRBV9 | TGTGCCAGCAGCGCGATTCTGGGGGATACGCAGTATTTT | CASSAILGDTQYF
NA | few | TRBJ2-7 | TRBV6-2/TRBV6-3 | TGTGCCAGCAGTTACTATAGGACGGATCTTTCCTACGAGCAGTACTTC | CASSYYRTDLSYEQYF
NA | NA | TRBJ1-5 | TRBV12-3/TRBV12-4 | TGTGCCAGCAGTTTAGCGCCTCCGGGATCCAATCAGCCCCAGCATTTT | CASSLAPPGSNQPQHF
NA | NA | TRBJ2-3 | TRBV11-2 | TGTGCCAGCAGCCCCCGCCACCGGGACCGCGGGCTGCCGTCTGTCACAGATACGCAGTATTTT | CASSPRHRDRGLPSVTDTQYF
TRBD2 | few | TRBJ2-2 | TRBV4-1 | TGCGCCAGCAGCCGCCAAGCGGGGGGAGAGTTGACCGGGGAGCTGTTTTTT | CASSRQAGGELTGELFF
NA | few | TRBJ2-5 | TRBV4-3 | TGCGCCAGCAGCCAAGTTGGGGGCAGGCAGCAAGAGACCCAGTACTTC | CASSQVGGRQQETQYF
TRBD1 | few | TRBJ2-5 | TRBV14 | TGTGCCAGCAGCCAAGCGAGGACAGGGGTAGAGACCCAGTACTTC | CASSQARTGVETQYF
TRBD2 | few | TRBJ2-3 | TRBV7-2 | TGTGCCAGCAGCTACAGCTCCAGCGGGGGGGCCGCGAATACGCAGTATTTT | CASSYSSSGGAANTQYF
TRBD2 | many | TRBJ2-5 | TRBV12-3/TRBV12-4 | TGTGCCAGCAGTTTCCGCGGGGGGGAAGAGACCCAGTACTTC | CASSFRGGEETQYF
NA | few | TRBJ1-2 | TRBV20-1 | TGCAGTGCTAGATCCCCAGGAGGAGGCTACACCTTC | CSARSPGGGYTF
NA | few | TRBJ1-4 | TRBV19 | TGTGCCAGTAGTATGCTGCGACAGCTAACTGATGAAAAACTGTTTTTT | CASSMLRQLTDEKLFF
TRBD2 | NA | TRBJ2-5 | TRBV28 | TGTGCCAGCAGTGACGGGACTAGAAGAGAGACCCAGTACTTC | CASSDGTRRETQYF
NA | few | TRBJ2-7 | TRBV10-1 | TGCGCCAGCAGTGAGTCAGGGGTCCAAAACGAGCAGTACTTC | CASSESGVQNEQYF
NA | NA | TRBJ1-5 | TRBV4-1 | TGCGCCAGCAGCCAAGACAGGGCAAGCAATCAGCCCCAGCATTTT | CASSQDRASNQPQHF
TRBD1 | NA | TRBJ2-6 | TRBV5-1 | TGCGCCAGCAGCGACAGGGGTAGCGTCAACGTCCTGACTTTC | CASSDRGSVNVLTF
NA | few | TRBJ1-2 | TRBV7-9 | TGTGCCAGCAGCCCCCGGACGGCCTTATACCCTTATGGCTACACCTTC | CASSPRTALYPYGYTF
NA | few | TRBJ2-2 | TRBV6-5 | TGTGCCAGCAGTTACCTGTCGCGCGGGGCTATTACCGGGGAGCTGTTTTTT | CASSYLSRGAITGELFF
NA | NA | TRBJ2-1 | TRBV5-1 | TGCGCCAGCAGCTTGGACGTGTGGCGGGCGGCTACTGAGCAGTTCTTC | CASSLDVWRAATEQFF
NA | many | TRBJ1-5 | TRBV5-6 | TGTGCCAGCAGCTTGGCAGGGGCTAGCAATCAGCCCCAGCATTTT | CASSLAGASNQPQHF
NA | NA | TRBJ2-5 | TRBV7-3 | TGTGCCAGCAGCTTATCGGCGGGGAGGGAGACCCAGTACTTC | CASSLSAGRETQYF
NA | many | TRBJ2-5 | TRBV5-1 | TGCGCCAGCAGCTTGGAGGGCTCGGGGACCCAGTACTTC | CASSLEGSGTQYF
TRBD2 | NA | TRBJ2-7 | TRBV10-3 | TGTGCCATCAGGCGGGGGGAAATCTCCTACGAGCAGTACTTC | CAIRRGEISYEQYF